This T cell receptor beta chain was recovered during a study of cytomegalovirus exposure and HLA in healthy donors. PCR employed 60 Vbeta and 13 Jbeta primers. Clones were sequenced by immunoSEQ multiplex PCR, and TCRdb holds only the in-frame ones, with some missing. The sample includes 80,000 to 100,000 clones, approximately 70% of them seen just once. V dropped 1 base and J dropped 3 bases, with 7 bases sitting between them. CDR1 KGHSH and CDR2 LQKENI come from the germline V gene. The CDR3 loop spans 14 amino acids. This clone was detected only once. This TCR was sampled from a middle-aged man in good health and CMV-seronegative. The sequenced sample was PBMCs. V usage is TRBV18 and J usage is TRBJ2-1; tentatively, D is TRBD1 (6 bases). In nucleotides, the CDR3 is TGTGCCAGCTCACCACAGGGGGACTACAATGAGCAGTTCTTC. This codes for CASSPQGDYNEQFF.